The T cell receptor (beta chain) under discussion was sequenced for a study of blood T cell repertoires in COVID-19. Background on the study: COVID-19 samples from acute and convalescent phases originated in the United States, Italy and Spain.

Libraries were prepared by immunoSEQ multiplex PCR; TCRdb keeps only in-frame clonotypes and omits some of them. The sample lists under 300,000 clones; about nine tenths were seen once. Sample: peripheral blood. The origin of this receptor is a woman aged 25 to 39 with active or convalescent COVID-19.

The CDR3 nucleotides read TGTGCCAGCAATCTAGCGGGGGGGCACAATGAGCAGTTCTTC. Protein: CASNLAGGHNEQFF. The chain is built from TRBV6-5 and TRBJ2-1; 12 bases are shared with TRBD2. CDR3 length: 14 amino acids. CDR1 and CDR2 (germline): MNHEY, SVGAGI. Trimming cost V 7 bases and J 5 bases; bases outside gene matches: 3.